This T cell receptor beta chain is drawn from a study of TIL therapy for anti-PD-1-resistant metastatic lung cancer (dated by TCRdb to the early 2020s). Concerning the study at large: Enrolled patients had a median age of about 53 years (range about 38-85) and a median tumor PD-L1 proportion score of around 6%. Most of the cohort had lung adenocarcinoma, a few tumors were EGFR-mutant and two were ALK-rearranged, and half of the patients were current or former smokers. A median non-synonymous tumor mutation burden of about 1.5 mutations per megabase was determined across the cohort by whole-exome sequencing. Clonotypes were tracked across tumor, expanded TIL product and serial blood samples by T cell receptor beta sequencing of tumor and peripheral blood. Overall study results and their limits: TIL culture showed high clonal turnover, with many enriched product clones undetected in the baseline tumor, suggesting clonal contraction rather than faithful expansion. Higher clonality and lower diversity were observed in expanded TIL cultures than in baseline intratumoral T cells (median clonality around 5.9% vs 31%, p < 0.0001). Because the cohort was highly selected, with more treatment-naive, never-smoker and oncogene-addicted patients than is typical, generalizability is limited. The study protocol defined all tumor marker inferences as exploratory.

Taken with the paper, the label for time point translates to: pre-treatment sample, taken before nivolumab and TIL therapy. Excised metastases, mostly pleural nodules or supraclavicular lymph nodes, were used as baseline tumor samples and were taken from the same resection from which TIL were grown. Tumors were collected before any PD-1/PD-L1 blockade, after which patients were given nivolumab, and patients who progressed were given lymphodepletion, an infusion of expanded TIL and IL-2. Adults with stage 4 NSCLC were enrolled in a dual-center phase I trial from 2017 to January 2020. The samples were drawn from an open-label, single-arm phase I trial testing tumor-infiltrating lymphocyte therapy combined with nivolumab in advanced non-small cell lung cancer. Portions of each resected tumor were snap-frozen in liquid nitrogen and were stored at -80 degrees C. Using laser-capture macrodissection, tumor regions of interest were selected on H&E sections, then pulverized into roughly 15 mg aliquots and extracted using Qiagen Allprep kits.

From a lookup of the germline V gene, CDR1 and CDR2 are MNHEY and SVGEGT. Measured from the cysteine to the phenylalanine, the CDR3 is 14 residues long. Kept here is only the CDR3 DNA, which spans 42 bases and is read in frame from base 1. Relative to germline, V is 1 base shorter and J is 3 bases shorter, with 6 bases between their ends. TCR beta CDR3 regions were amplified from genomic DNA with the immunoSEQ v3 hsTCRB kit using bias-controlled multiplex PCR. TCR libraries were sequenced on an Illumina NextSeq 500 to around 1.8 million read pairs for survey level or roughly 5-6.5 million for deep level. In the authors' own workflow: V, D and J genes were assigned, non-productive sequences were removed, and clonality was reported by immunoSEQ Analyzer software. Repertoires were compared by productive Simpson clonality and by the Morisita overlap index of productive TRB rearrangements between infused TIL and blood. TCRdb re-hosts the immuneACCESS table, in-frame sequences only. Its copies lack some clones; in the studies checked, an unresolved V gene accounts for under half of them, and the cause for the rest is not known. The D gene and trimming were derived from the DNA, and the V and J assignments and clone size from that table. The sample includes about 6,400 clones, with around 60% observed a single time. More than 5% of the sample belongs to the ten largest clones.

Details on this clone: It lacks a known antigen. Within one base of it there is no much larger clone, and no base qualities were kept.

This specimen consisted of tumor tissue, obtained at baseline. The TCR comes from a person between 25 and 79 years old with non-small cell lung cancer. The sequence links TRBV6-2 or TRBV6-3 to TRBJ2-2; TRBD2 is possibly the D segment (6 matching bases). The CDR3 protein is CASSYWGDTGELFF. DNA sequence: TGTGCCAGCAGTTACTGGGGGGACACCGGGGAGCTGTTTTTT.